These T cell receptor beta chains were read from a single sample in a study of blood T cells in healthy people across ages. TCRdb called the 5' RACE reads again in MiXCR, with one record for every CDR3 protein. This sample carries more than 900,000 distinct CDR3 sequences, almost 30% of them seen once, and the ten largest clones take 10%. These same data were also listed under a study on T cells of mothers and their children.

The sequenced material came from blood. The receptor source for this set is a woman aged 40 to 49 in good health. CDR3s include the opening cysteine and the closing phenylalanine or tryptophan. D genes are given only for firm matches. The listing skips clone size in some rows; elsewhere it reads once, few, many or a size class.

CDR3nt	CDR3aa	abundance	j_gene	d_gene	v_gene
TGTGCCAGCAGGGACCGATGGTACGAGCAGTACTTC	CASRDRWYEQYF	many	TRBJ2-7	-	TRBV6-1
TGTGCCAGCAGTTTAGGGGGAAGAGGCCTTAATGAAAAACTGTTTTTT	CASSLGGRGLNEKLFF	-	TRBJ1-4	-	TRBV28
TGTGCCAGCAGTTTAGCGCAACAGGGGCCCTACGAGCAGTACTTC	CASSLAQQGPYEQYF	many	TRBJ2-7	TRBD1	TRBV12-3/TRBV12-4
TGTGCCAGCAGCTTTGACAGGGAGTCCTACGAGCAGTACTTC	CASSFDRESYEQYF	many	TRBJ2-7	TRBD1	TRBV7-2
TGCGCCAGCGGCACAGGGGGCGATTACTACGAGCAGTACTTC	CASGTGGDYYEQYF	few	TRBJ2-7	TRBD1	TRBV5-1
TGCAGCGTTGACATCCCGGGTGCAGATACGCAGTATTTT	CSVDIPGADTQYF	-	TRBJ2-3	-	TRBV29-1
TGTGCCAGCAGCGGTAAATGGGGCACTGAAGCTTTCTTT	CASSGKWGTEAFF	-	TRBJ1-1	-	TRBV6-5
TGTGCCAGCAGTTTCAGTGACAGGGGGGAACGACAGTACTTC	CASSFSDRGERQYF	many	TRBJ2-7	TRBD1	TRBV12-3/TRBV12-4
TGCAGCGTTCAGCTGTCCTACAATGAGCAGTTCTTC	CSVQLSYNEQFF	-	TRBJ2-1	-	TRBV29-1
TGTGCCAGCCTACCGACAGCCAGTCCTGGAAAACTGTTTTTT	CASLPTASPGKLFF	few	TRBJ1-4	-	TRBV27
TGCAGCGTGGAAACAGGGGGCAAGGGTGAAGCTTTCTTT	CSVETGGKGEAFF	few	TRBJ1-1	TRBD1	TRBV29-1
TGCGCCAGCAGCCAAGATCTACAGGAGTTCTATGGCTACACCTTC	CASSQDLQEFYGYTF	-	TRBJ1-2	-	TRBV4-3
TGTGCCAGCAGTTACGGCCTGGGGACAGGTCGAGAGACCCAGTACTTC	CASSYGLGTGRETQYF	few	TRBJ2-5	TRBD1	TRBV6-5
TGTGCCAGCAGCCGCGGACAGGGGGCGCGTGTGTCCTATGGCTACACCTTC	CASSRGQGARVSYGYTF	few	TRBJ1-2	TRBD1	TRBV13
TGTGCCAGCAACCAACCGGGACAGGGGTACAATGAGCAGTTCTTC	CASNQPGQGYNEQFF	many	TRBJ2-1	TRBD1	TRBV12-3/TRBV12-4
TGTGCCGGCAGTTCCCCCCGGGGAACGGATCAGCCCCAGCATTTT	CAGSSPRGTDQPQHF	few	TRBJ1-5	-	TRBV12-3/TRBV12-4
TGCGCCAGCAGCCGAGCCCGACACCAGGGGGGCGAGCAGTACTTC	CASSRARHQGGEQYF	-	TRBJ2-7	-	TRBV5-1
TGTGCCAGCAGCCATGTAGGGGGCAGGTACACCGGGGAGCTGTTTTTT	CASSHVGGRYTGELFF	-	TRBJ2-2	TRBD1	TRBV5-6
TGTGCCAGCAGTTTTCCCGGTGGTGGGGCCAACGTCCTGACTTTC	CASSFPGGGANVLTF	many	TRBJ2-6	-	TRBV28
TGTGCCAGCAGTACCAGGGTGAGCGAGCAGTACTTC	CASSTRVSEQYF	many	TRBJ2-7	-	TRBV12-3/TRBV12-4
TGTGCCAGCAGCTTAAGGTGGGGACGGAACACCGGGGGGACTGAAGCTTTCTTT	CASSLRWGRNTGGTEAFF	-	TRBJ1-1	-	TRBV7-9
TGTGCCAGCATGACCGGAAGGCGGGGTGAAAAACTGTTTTTT	CASMTGRRGEKLFF	-	TRBJ1-4	-	TRBV12-3/TRBV12-4
TGCAGTGCTCATATAACTAGCACAGATACGCAGTATTTT	CSAHITSTDTQYF	many	TRBJ2-3	-	TRBV20-1
TGTGCCAGCACCCAAAGTAGCCAGATCTATAATTCACCCCTCCACTTT	CASTQSSQIYNSPLHF	-	TRBJ1-6	-	TRBV28
TGTGCCATCAGTGAGTCGGGGACAGGGGGGAAGGACGAGCAGTACTTC	CAISESGTGGKDEQYF	many	TRBJ2-7	TRBD1	TRBV10-3
TGTGCCAGCAGCTTAGGGGGACAGGGAAGTAACTATGGCTACACCTTC	CASSLGGQGSNYGYTF	many	TRBJ1-2	TRBD1	TRBV7-2
TGTGCCAGCAGCTATGGTACTGAAGCTTTCTTT	CASSYGTEAFF	many	TRBJ1-1	-	TRBV7-2
TGTGCCAGCAGCCCATCGGGCCCCCTGGCGTACGAGCAGTACTTC	CASSPSGPLAYEQYF	many	TRBJ2-7	-	TRBV12-3/TRBV12-4
TGTGCCAGCAGTAGGGGACAGGGGCTTGATCGTGAGCAGTTCTTC	CASSRGQGLDREQFF	-	TRBJ2-1	TRBD1	TRBV27